The rows below give T cell receptor beta chains drawn from one sample of a study of T cell changes during pregnancy in multiple sclerosis. Here immunoSEQ multiplex PCR was the method, and the copy in TCRdb shows in-frame clones only, minus some. Counted here are about 53,000 clones, about nine tenths occurring once; the ten biggest clones make up roughly 0.47%. Here the sequenced sample was CD4+ T cells from peripheral blood mononuclear cells, taken in the third trimester of pregnancy. The receptors originated from a female donor with multiple sclerosis, enrolled in a pregnancy study. Both conserved end residues are part of each CDR3. A D gene is named only where the DNA matches it firmly. Expanded clones are given a class, and other clones once, few, many or no size at all.

cdr3_nt: TGTGCCAGCAGCACCAGCGGGGGGGAAAACATTCAGTACTTC
cdr3_aa: CASSTSGGENIQYF
clone_size: NA
d_call: TRBD2
v_call: TRBV9
j_call: TRBJ2-4

cdr3_nt: TGCGCCAGCAGGCTAGCACAGGGGACCAGTAACTATGGCTACACCTTC
cdr3_aa: CASRLAQGTSNYGYTF
clone_size: NA
d_call: TRBD1
v_call: TRBV4-1
j_call: TRBJ1-2

cdr3_nt: TGCAGCGTTGGGGGGACTAGCGGGGGAGGGGTGAATGAGCAGTTCTTC
cdr3_aa: CSVGGTSGGGVNEQFF
clone_size: NA
d_call: TRBD2
v_call: TRBV29-1
j_call: TRBJ2-1

cdr3_nt: TGTGCCAGCAGCAAACAGGGATCGGCAACCGCTAGCAATCAGCCCCAGCATTTT
cdr3_aa: CASSKQGSATASNQPQHF
clone_size: NA
d_call: NA
v_call: TRBV5-5
j_call: TRBJ1-5

cdr3_nt: TGCGCCAGCAGCCCATCCTCTGGGGCCAACGTCCTGACTTTC
cdr3_aa: CASSPSSGANVLTF
clone_size: once
d_call: NA
v_call: TRBV5-1
j_call: TRBJ2-6

cdr3_nt: TGTGCTAGTGGTTTGGTACATTCGGGGAACACTGAAGCTTTCTTT
cdr3_aa: CASGLVHSGNTEAFF
clone_size: NA
d_call: NA
v_call: TRBV12-5
j_call: TRBJ1-1

cdr3_nt: TGTGCCAGCAGTGGGGCCAGGGAAGACTATGGCTACACCTTC
cdr3_aa: CASSGAREDYGYTF
clone_size: NA
d_call: NA
v_call: TRBV2
j_call: TRBJ1-2

cdr3_nt: TGTGCCAGCAGTGAAGCGGGCAGGGTTGCCTATGGCTACACCTTC
cdr3_aa: CASSEAGRVAYGYTF
clone_size: NA
d_call: NA
v_call: TRBV6-1
j_call: TRBJ1-2

cdr3_nt: TGTGCCAGCAGCAAAGGTGGGCCCGGGACAGGCCCCCCTGAAGCTTTCTTT
cdr3_aa: CASSKGGPGTGPPEAFF
clone_size: NA
d_call: NA
v_call: TRBV21-1
j_call: TRBJ1-1

cdr3_nt: TGCGCCAGCAGAGACGTCAGGGGACAAGGAGAGCAGTACTTC
cdr3_aa: CASRDVRGQGEQYF
clone_size: NA
d_call: NA
v_call: TRBV5-1
j_call: TRBJ2-7

cdr3_nt: TGTGCCAGCAGTGAAGTGGCAAGCACCATATATTTT
cdr3_aa: CASSEVASTIYF
clone_size: NA
d_call: NA
v_call: TRBV6-1
j_call: TRBJ1-3

cdr3_nt: TGTGCCAGTAGTTCCCCCCAGGGGCTGGTATACAATGAGCAGTTCTTC
cdr3_aa: CASSSPQGLVYNEQFF
clone_size: NA
d_call: NA
v_call: TRBV19
j_call: TRBJ2-1

cdr3_nt: TGTGCCAGCAGCTTGGACAGGGGCTCTGAAGCTTTCTTT
cdr3_aa: CASSLDRGSEAFF
clone_size: NA
d_call: TRBD1
v_call: TRBV5-5
j_call: TRBJ1-1

cdr3_nt: TGCAGCGTTGGCCGGACAGGGCTCACTGAAGCTTTCTTT
cdr3_aa: CSVGRTGLTEAFF
clone_size: NA
d_call: TRBD1
v_call: TRBV29-1
j_call: TRBJ1-1

cdr3_nt: TGTGCCTGGAGTCCCCGAGGCAGGGGAACTGAAGCTTTCTTT
cdr3_aa: CAWSPRGRGTEAFF
clone_size: NA
d_call: NA
v_call: TRBV30
j_call: TRBJ1-1

cdr3_nt: TGTGCCAGCTCACCGGACATAAACATTCAGTACTTC
cdr3_aa: CASSPDINIQYF
clone_size: NA
d_call: NA
v_call: TRBV18
j_call: TRBJ2-4

cdr3_nt: TGTGCCAGCAGCTTACAGGGGGGAGGCACAGATACGCAGTATTTT
cdr3_aa: CASSLQGGGTDTQYF
clone_size: NA
d_call: TRBD1
v_call: TRBV5-5
j_call: TRBJ2-3

cdr3_nt: TGTGCCAGCAGGCGGGGGGGGGACTCTCAGCCCCAGCATTTT
cdr3_aa: CASRRGGDSQPQHF
clone_size: NA
d_call: NA
v_call: TRBV6-5
j_call: TRBJ1-5

cdr3_nt: TGTGCCAGCAGTCTCGGACAGGGTGGCGAGCAGTACTTC
cdr3_aa: CASSLGQGGEQYF
clone_size: NA
d_call: TRBD1
v_call: TRBV6-5
j_call: TRBJ2-7

cdr3_nt: TGTGCCAGTAGCGACAGGGCAGACGTTAATACGCAGTATTTT
cdr3_aa: CASSDRADVNTQYF
clone_size: NA
d_call: TRBD1
v_call: TRBV19
j_call: TRBJ2-3

cdr3_nt: TGCGCCAGCAGCTTGGCCTTGCGCGGGGTAGGCACCGGGGAGCTGTTTTTT
cdr3_aa: CASSLALRGVGTGELFF
clone_size: once
d_call: NA
v_call: TRBV5-1
j_call: TRBJ2-2

cdr3_nt: TGCGCCAGCAGCTCGGCAGGGCTCACTGAAGCTTTCTTT
cdr3_aa: CASSSAGLTEAFF
clone_size: NA
d_call: NA
v_call: TRBV5-1
j_call: TRBJ1-1

cdr3_nt: TGTGCCAGCAGTTACTATCGGGGGGGATTCTCCTACGAGCAGTACTTC
cdr3_aa: CASSYYRGGFSYEQYF
clone_size: NA
d_call: TRBD2
v_call: TRBV6-5
j_call: TRBJ2-7

cdr3_nt: TGCGCCAGCAGAAAAATACAGGGTACCGAGACCCAGTACTTC
cdr3_aa: CASRKIQGTETQYF
clone_size: NA
d_call: NA
v_call: TRBV5-1
j_call: TRBJ2-5

cdr3_nt: TGTGCCAGCAGGAAGGACAGGGTGGGTGAGCAGTTCTTC
cdr3_aa: CASRKDRVGEQFF
clone_size: NA
d_call: TRBD1
v_call: TRBV6-5
j_call: TRBJ2-1

cdr3_nt: TGCGCCAGCAGCTTGTATACCGGGTCGGGGGAGCTGTTTTTT
cdr3_aa: CASSLYTGSGELFF
clone_size: NA
d_call: NA
v_call: TRBV5-1
j_call: TRBJ2-2

cdr3_nt: TGTGCCAGCAGTCCTGAGCCGGCGACTAGCTACTTC
cdr3_aa: CASSPEPATSYF
clone_size: NA
d_call: TRBD2
v_call: TRBV5-5
j_call: TRBJ2-5

cdr3_nt: TGTGCCAGCAGTGAATTGGGCGGGAACTACGAGCAGTACTTC
cdr3_aa: CASSELGGNYEQYF
clone_size: once
d_call: NA
v_call: TRBV6-1
j_call: TRBJ2-7

cdr3_nt: TGTGCCAGCAGCTCCCCGGGACAGCGTAACACTGAAGCTTTCTTT
cdr3_aa: CASSSPGQRNTEAFF
clone_size: NA
d_call: TRBD1
v_call: TRBV7-9
j_call: TRBJ1-1

cdr3_nt: TGTGCCAGCAGCTTAAGAGCGGGGGGGGACTACGAGCAGTACTTC
cdr3_aa: CASSLRAGGDYEQYF
clone_size: NA
d_call: TRBD2
v_call: TRBV7-3
j_call: TRBJ2-7

cdr3_nt: TGCGCCAGCAGCCAAAACCGACTAGCGGGGGTCGACAATGAGCAGTTCTTC
cdr3_aa: CASSQNRLAGVDNEQFF
clone_size: NA
d_call: TRBD2
v_call: TRBV4-1
j_call: TRBJ2-1

cdr3_nt: TGCGCCAGCAGCCAAGTGGGAGGCTCTGGAAACACCATATATTTT
cdr3_aa: CASSQVGGSGNTIYF
clone_size: NA
d_call: NA
v_call: TRBV4-1
j_call: TRBJ1-3

cdr3_nt: TGTGCCAGCAGCCCGGGACAGGGCCGAGAAAAACTGTTTTTT
cdr3_aa: CASSPGQGREKLFF
clone_size: NA
d_call: TRBD1
v_call: TRBV5-4
j_call: TRBJ1-4